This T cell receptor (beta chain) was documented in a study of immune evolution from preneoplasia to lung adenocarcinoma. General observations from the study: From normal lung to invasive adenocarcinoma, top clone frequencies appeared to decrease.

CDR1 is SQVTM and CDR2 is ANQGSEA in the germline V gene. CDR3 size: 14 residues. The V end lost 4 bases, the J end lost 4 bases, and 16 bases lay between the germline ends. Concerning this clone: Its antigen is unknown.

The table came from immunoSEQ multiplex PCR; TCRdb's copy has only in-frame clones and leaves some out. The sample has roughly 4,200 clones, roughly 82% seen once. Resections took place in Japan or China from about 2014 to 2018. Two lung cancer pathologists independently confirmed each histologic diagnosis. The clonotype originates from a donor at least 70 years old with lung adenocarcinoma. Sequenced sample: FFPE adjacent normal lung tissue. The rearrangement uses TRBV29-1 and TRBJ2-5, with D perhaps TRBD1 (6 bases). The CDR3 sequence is CSVATQGNVETQYF. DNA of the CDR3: TGCAGCGTTGCAACACAGGGAAACGTAGAGACCCAGTACTTC.